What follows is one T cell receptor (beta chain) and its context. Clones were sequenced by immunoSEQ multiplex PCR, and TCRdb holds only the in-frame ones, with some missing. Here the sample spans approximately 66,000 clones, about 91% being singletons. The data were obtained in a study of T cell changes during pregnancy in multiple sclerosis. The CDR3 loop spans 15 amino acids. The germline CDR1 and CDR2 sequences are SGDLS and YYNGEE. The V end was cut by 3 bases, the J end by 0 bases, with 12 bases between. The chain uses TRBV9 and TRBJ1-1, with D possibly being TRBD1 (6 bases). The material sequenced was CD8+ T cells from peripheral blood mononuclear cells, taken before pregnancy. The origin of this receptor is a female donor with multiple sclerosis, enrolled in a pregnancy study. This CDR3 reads CASSEGGWMNTEAFF. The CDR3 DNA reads TGTGCCAGCAGCGAGGGGGGGTGGATGAACACTGAAGCTTTCTTT. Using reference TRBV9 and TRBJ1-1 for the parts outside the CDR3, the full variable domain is DSGVTQTPKHLITATGQRVTLRCSPRSGDLSVYWYQQSLDQGLQFLIQYYNGEERAKGNILERFSAQQFPDLHSELNLSSLELGDSALYFCASSEGGWMNTEAFFGQGTRLTVV.